This TCR beta chain was recovered during a study of blood T cell repertoires in COVID-19. About the study: The study drew acute and convalescent COVID-19 samples from the United States, Italy and Spain. In each case, the material was cDNA or gDNA derived from T cells, B-cell-depleted T cells, or PBMCs.

Looked up from germline, CDR1 is MNHEY and CDR2 is SVGEGT. The junction had 13 bases not matched to a gene; V was cut back by 0 bases and J by 2 bases. The CDR3 runs 18 residues. Source study methods: How many nucleated cells were present was estimated from reference gene primer amplification. This table comes from immunoSEQ multiplex PCR, and its TCRdb copy is limited to in-frame clones, with some not included. V and J calls and clone size follow that table, whereas D and trimming were derived from the DNA. This sample has 300,000 to 400,000 clones; about 90% occur once, and the top ten carry about 6%.

The source is a woman aged 50 to 65 with COVID-19, enrolled during active disease. This rearrangement joins TRBV6-2 or TRBV6-3 to TRBJ2-7; 7 bases map to TRBD2. The sequencing sample was made of peripheral blood. The CDR3 region is CASSYSAQAAGDPYEQYF. The DNA of the CDR3 is TGTGCCAGCAGTTACTCGGCTCAGGCGGCGGGAGACCCCTACGAGCAGTACTTC.